Listed here are 2 T cell receptor beta chains from one sample, sequenced in a study of T cell responses to AZD1222 COVID-19 vaccine. Using immunoSEQ multiplex PCR, the repertoire was profiled, and TCRdb retains in-frame clones only, with some absent. The sample includes around 180,000 clones, about 87% of them seen just once. The sample here was peripheral blood, taken on day 0 of AZD1222 vaccination. These receptors originate from an adult in good health.

The chain uses TRBV6-5 and TRBJ2-7; D perhaps matches TRBD2 (5 bases). Germline V gene sequence: CDR1 MNHEY, CDR2 SVGAGI. CDR3 length: 13 amino acids. Trimming took 7 bases from V and 2 from J, leaving 12 bases between them. In DNA, the CDR3 is TGTGCCAGCACCCGGGGAACCACCTACGAGCAGTACTTC. This codes for CASTRGTTYEQYF.

The J gene is TRBJ1-6, the V gene TRBV7-2, with D possibly matching TRBD1 (5 bases). The germline gives CDR1 SGHTA, CDR2 FQGNSA. The ends were cut back, 4 bases at V and 7 bases at J, with 14 bases in the middle. The CDR3 sequence is 15 residues long. The CDR3 spells CASSSRGVGNSPLHF. In DNA, the CDR3 is TGTGCCAGCAGCTCACGGGGCGTAGGGAATTCACCCCTCCACTTT. Full variable domain (outside the CDR3, taken from reference TRBV7-2 and TRBJ1-6): GAGVSQSPSNKVTEKGKDVELRCDPISGHTALYWYRQSLGQGLEFLIYFQGNSAPDKSGLPSDRFSAERTGGSVSTLTIQRTQQEDSAVYLCASSSRGVGNSPLHFGNGTRLTVT.